What follows are 29 T cell receptor beta chains derived from one specimen sequenced in a study of T cells after yellow fever vaccination. TCRdb re-derived calls from the 5' RACE reads in MiXCR, one entry per CDR3 protein. The sample contains 240,000 or so distinct CDR3 sequences, 6.9% of which appear only once. Sequenced here: CD4+ T cells sorted from PBMCs, sampled 15 days after the yellow fever booster vaccination. The receptors were gathered from a young man who received the YFV17D yellow fever vaccine.

This clonotype has only a few counts. V usage is TRBV7-8 and J usage is TRBJ2-7; D gene unclear. The length of the CDR3 is 12 residues. CDR1 SGHVS and CDR2 FQNEAQ come from the germline V gene. V was shortened by 6 bases and J by 6 bases, with 12 bases between the two germline ends. CDR3 nucleotide sequence: TGTGCCAGCAGTCACAGAGAAGTCGAGCAGTACTTC. Translated: CASSHREVEQYF.

This clonotype occurred a few times. The rearrangement links TRBV6-4 to TRBJ2-1, with D hard to call. V was clipped by 4 bases and J by 6 bases, with 13 bases between them. CDR3 length: 14 amino acids. Germline lookup yields CDR1 MRHNA and CDR2 SNTAGT. In nucleotides, the CDR3 is TGTGCCAGCAGTGCACTTACACAGAGCAATGAGCAGTTCTTC. It is translated as CASSALTQSNEQFF.

This clonotype was seen repeatedly, ten times or more. The rearrangement uses TRBV24-1 and TRBJ2-1; the match to TRBD2 covers 14 bases. Germline-derived CDR1 and CDR2 are KGHDR and SFDVKD. The CDR3 spans 16 residues. After removal of 2 bases from V and 9 bases from J, the junction contained 5 bases not matched to a gene. Here the CDR3 reads CATSDSGLAGGTEQFF. The CDR3 DNA is TGTGCCACCAGTGATTCCGGACTAGCGGGAGGAACTGAGCAGTTCTTC.

The sample holds a few counts of this clonotype. The J gene is TRBJ2-5, the V gene TRBV12-3 or TRBV12-4; TRBD2 matches 8 bases. There are 15 residues in the CDR3. The trim removed 3 bases at V and 9 bases at J, leaving 12 bases unmatched. CDR3 in DNA: TGTGCCAGCAGTTTCCAACTAGCGGACCTGAAAGCCCAGTACTTC. As protein: CASSFQLADLKAQYF.

Many counts were recorded for this clonotype. As DNA, the CDR3 is TGCGCCAGCAGCTTGGTAACGGGCTCCTACGAGCAGTACTTC. Its protein product is CASSLVTGSYEQYF. V gene TRBV5-1 combines with J gene TRBJ2-7, with D unclear. V lost 0 bases to trimming and J lost 0 bases, with 7 bases between them. This CDR3 has 14 residues. CDR1 and CDR2 (germline): SGHRS, YFSETQ.

As concerns this clonotype: This could be a read error, since a much larger clone is one nucleotide away. This chain links TRBV5-6 with TRBJ2-1, with TRBD1 identical over 7 bases. J gave up 7 bases and V 3 bases, and 7 bases lay outside the gene matches. CDR1 SGHDT and CDR2 YYEEEE come from the germline V gene. This CDR3 has 14 amino acids. CDR3 residues: CASSSLQTGNEQFF. The CDR3 DNA follows: TGTGCCAGCAGCTCGTTGCAGACAGGGAATGAGCAGTTCTTC.

This clonotype has more than one count but fewer than ten. The J gene is TRBJ2-2, the V gene TRBV5-1, with 7 bases lining up with TRBD2. With V trimmed by 5 bases and J by 6 bases, 10 bases remained unmatched. This CDR3 has 15 amino acids. CDR1 SGHRS and CDR2 YFSETQ come from the germline V gene. As DNA, the CDR3 is TGCGCCAGCAGTGAAGGTACTAGCGTGGCCGGGGAGCTGTTTTTT. Its translation is CASSEGTSVAGELFF.

This clonotype turned up a few times. This chain joins TRBV6-2 or TRBV6-3 and TRBJ2-5; D may be TRBD1 (5 bases). The CDR3 runs to 17 residues. Trimming left V 0 bases short and J 4 bases short, with 18 bases between. Germline V gene sequence: CDR1 MNHEY, CDR2 SVGEGT. The CDR3 nucleotides are TGTGCCAGCAGTTACTCGGCGACCAGGGTGCAGAGAGAGACCCAGTACTTC. This gives the protein CASSYSATRVQRETQYF.

V gene TRBV5-5 combines with J gene TRBJ2-7; D is uncertain. Between the trimmed V and J ends, which lost 0 bases and 9 bases, there was a span of 13 bases. Germline assignment: CDR1 SGHKS and CDR2 YYEKEE (reference sequence). The length of the CDR3 is 13 residues. CDR3 protein: CASSLGVASRQYF. The CDR3 nucleotides read TGTGCCAGCAGCTTGGGCGTCGCCTCCCGGCAGTACTTC.

A word on this clonotype: Possible read error: a much larger clone is one base away. Lacking the conserved final phenylalanine or tryptophan, this CDR3 likely reflects a read error. The chain combines TRBV27 with TRBJ2-7; D is possibly TRBD1 (6 bases). Trimming pared 5 bases from V and 4 bases from J, leaving 12 bases between. CDR1 MNHEY and CDR2 SMNVEV come from the germline V gene (reference sequence). CDR3 size: 13 residues. The DNA for the CDR3 is TGTGCCAGCAGTCCTTGGGGGCCATACGAGCAGTACTTA. As protein: CASSPWGPYEQYL.

This clonotype was detected a few times. V gene TRBV5-1 combines with J gene TRBJ2-4, with D unclear. Per germline, CDR1 SGHRS and CDR2 YFSETQ. This CDR3 has 14 amino acids. V was clipped by 0 bases and J by 3 bases, with 7 bases between them. Written as DNA, the CDR3 is TGCGCCAGCAGCTTGGACGTAGGCAAAAACATTCAGTACTTC. Protein product: CASSLDVGKNIQYF.

This chain joins TRBV6-1 and TRBJ2-1; D possibly corresponds to TRBD1 (5 bases). Trimming cost V 5 bases and J 3 bases, with 14 bases left between them. The CDR3 is 15 amino acids. Germline lookup yields CDR1 MNHNS and CDR2 SASEGT. This chain's CDR3 is CASSTGQSGYNEQFF. The DNA of the CDR3 is TGTGCCAGCAGTACCGGACAATCGGGCTACAATGAGCAGTTCTTC.

This clonotype was observed at least ten times. DNA for the CDR3: TGTGCCAGCAGCTTATCCGGGGGCGCTGGAAAACTGTTTTTT. Amino acid sequence: CASSLSGGAGKLFF. The V gene is TRBV7-2, the J gene TRBJ1-4; D perhaps matches TRBD1 (6 bases). V gave up 2 bases and J gave up 10 bases, with 14 bases separating them. The CDR3 runs 14 residues. Germline assignment: CDR1 SGHTA and CDR2 FQGNSA.

Many counts were recorded for this clonotype. This chain connects TRBV20-1 to TRBJ2-1; D perhaps matches TRBD2 (5 bases). The germline V gene encodes CDR1 DFQATT and CDR2 SNEGSKA (reference sequence). The V end lost 0 bases, the J end lost 8 bases, and 8 bases lay between the germline ends. This CDR3 region has 12 residues. CDR3: CSARDMRDEQFF. In nucleotides, the CDR3 is TGCAGTGCTAGAGATATGAGGGATGAGCAGTTCTTC.

Concerning this clonotype: This could be a read error, since a much larger clone is one nucleotide away. The genes are TRBV5-4 and TRBJ1-4; D is uncertain. The germline V gene encodes CDR1 SGHNT and CDR2 YYREEE (reference sequence). This CDR3 is 13 amino acids long. The CDR3 bases are TGTGACAGCAGCCGGACCCTTGCGGAAAAACTGTTTTTT. Translated: CDSSRTLAEKLFF.

At least ten counts were recorded for this clonotype. This chain joins TRBV6-2 or TRBV6-3 and TRBJ2-7; 7 bases line up with TRBD2. Per the germline V gene, CDR1 is MNHEY and CDR2 is SVGEGT. Trimming took 5 bases from V and 2 from J; bases not matched to a gene: 12. The CDR3 has 16 amino acids. This CDR3 reads CASSAFSAGVAYEQYF. CDR3 sequence (DNA): TGTGCCAGCAGTGCTTTCTCTGCGGGAGTCGCCTACGAGCAGTACTTC.

In this sample, this clonotype turned up many times. The chain links TRBV20-1 to TRBJ2-1, with a possible D match to TRBD2 (6 bases). CDR1 is DFQATT, CDR2 SNEGSKA, per germline (reference sequence). CDR3 length: 13 amino acids. The V gene lost 8 bases and the J gene lost 0 bases, with 11 bases spanning the gap. The CDR3 sequence is CSLRESSYNEQFF. In nucleotides, the CDR3 is TGCAGTCTCCGGGAGAGCTCCTACAATGAGCAGTTCTTC.

The chain recombines TRBV6-4 with TRBJ2-2; D is possibly TRBD2 (6 bases). CDR1 and CDR2 from the germline V gene are MRHNA and SNTAGT. The CDR3 runs 15 residues. V lost 3 bases and J 0 bases, leaving 8 bases between the germline ends. The CDR3 DNA reads TGTGCCAGCAGTGAGGGACTGACGAACACCGGGGAGCTGTTTTTT. This encodes CASSEGLTNTGELFF.

This clonotype was counted ten times or more. The gene calls are TRBV5-1 and TRBJ2-1; 9 nucleotides match TRBD2. CDR3 length: 15 amino acids. The germline V gene has CDR1 SGHRS and CDR2 YFSETQ. The V and J ends lost 0 bases and 6 bases, in that order; junction bases with no gene match: 4. DNA of the CDR3: TGCGCCAGCAGCTTGGACGGCGGGAGGGCCAATGAGCAGTTCTTC. As protein: CASSLDGGRANEQFF.

Turning to this clonotype: A read error may produce the germline difference seen at one junction end. The J gene is TRBJ2-2, the V gene TRBV3-1; the D is unclear. Germline CDR1 is LGHDT and CDR2 is YNNKEL (reference sequence). The CDR3 totals 16 residues. The CDR3 sequence: CASTQQGYANTGELFF. CDR3 nucleotides: TGTGCCAGCACCCAACAAGGGTACGCGAACACCGGGGAGCTGTTTTTT.

There are many counts of this clonotype. The chain joins TRBV7-2 to TRBJ1-5, with D possibly matching TRBD1 (5 bases). V dropped 1 base and J dropped 7 bases, with 17 bases sitting between them. The CDR3 length is 16 residues. CDR1 is SGHTA and CDR2 is FQGNSA in the germline V gene. CDR3 in DNA: TGTGCCAGCAGCTTAGGAGGGGAAGGTTCCGGGCAGCCCCAGCATTTT. It yields the protein CASSLGGEGSGQPQHF.

V and J are TRBV18 and TRBJ2-3; maybe TRBD2 (5 bases). The CDR3 is 15 residues long. V lost 2 bases and J lost 6, with 15 bases in between. The V gene's germline CDR1 is KGHSH and CDR2 LQKENI. The CDR3 DNA reads as TGTGCCAGCTCACCAGGGTCGGGGAATACGGATACGCAGTATTTT. Translating gives CASSPGSGNTDTQYF.

This clonotype was seen ten or more times. This chain joins TRBV20-1 and TRBJ2-3; D unclear. Trimming removed 3 bases from V and 0 bases from J, with 7 bases in between. Germline V gene lookup returns CDR1 DFQATT and CDR2 SNEGSKA (reference sequence). The CDR3 contains 13 residues. The CDR3 reads CSASVGSTDTQYF. The CDR3 nucleotides are TGCAGTGCTAGCGTCGGGAGCACAGATACGCAGTATTTT.

The chain uses TRBV2 and TRBJ2-3; D might be TRBD1 (6 bases). Germline CDR1 is SNHLY and CDR2 is FYNNEI. This CDR3 comprises 13 residues. The germline V and J ends were trimmed by 8 bases and 2 bases, with 11 bases remaining between them. The CDR3 loop reads CASVQGPTDTQYF. CDR3 coding DNA: TGTGCCAGCGTACAGGGCCCCACAGATACGCAGTATTTT.

The chain joins TRBV20-1 to TRBJ2-7; 7 positions match TRBD2. This CDR3 has 16 amino acids. V lost 3 bases, J lost 6 bases, and 17 bases stayed unmatched. Per germline, CDR1 DFQATT and CDR2 SNEGSKA (reference sequence). The CDR3 bases are TGCAGTGCTAGTCCCGGGACTATCGGGAGTATCAGCGAGCAGTACTTC. This encodes CSASPGTIGSISEQYF.

V is TRBV20-1 and J is TRBJ1-1; 7 nucleotides line up with TRBD1. V shed 6 bases and J 2 bases; nucleotides not matched to a gene: 15. Germline V gene data show CDR1 as DFQATT and CDR2 as SNEGSKA (reference sequence). This CDR3 is 16 amino acids long. The DNA for the CDR3 is TGCAGTGCGCAAGAGGGAGGGGGCGGAGGAAACACTGAAGCTTTCTTT. This encodes CSAQEGGGGGNTEAFF.

There are many counts of this clonotype. This chain connects TRBV6-2 or TRBV6-3 to TRBJ2-1; 10 bases map to TRBD2. The J segment lost 5 bases and the V segment lost 3 bases, leaving 7 bases of the junction unmatched. There are 16 residues in the CDR3. The germline CDR1 and CDR2 sequences are MNHEY and SVGEGT. CDR3 sequence (DNA): TGTGCCAGCAGTTATTCCGGACTAGCGGCCAACAATGAGCAGTTCTTC. Its protein product is CASSYSGLAANNEQFF.

About this clonotype itself: A read error may be the cause here, since a much bigger clone is one base away. The chain is built from TRBV12-3 or TRBV12-4 and TRBJ2-1; 11 bases are a match to TRBD2. The CDR3 spans 15 residues. The DNA for the CDR3 is TGTACCAGCACCCCGGGAACTAGCGGGAGAGGGGAGCAGTTCTTC. Protein: CTSTPGTSGRGEQFF.

The table lists this clonotype with a few counts. V gene TRBV24-1 combines with J gene TRBJ2-1; D unresolved. CDR1 KGHDR and CDR2 SFDVKD come from the germline V gene. Trimming cost V 0 bases and J 10 bases, with 6 bases left between them. The CDR3 is 12 amino acids. CDR3 sequence reads: CATSDLNIEQFF. The CDR3 DNA is TGTGCCACCAGTGATTTGAATATCGAGCAGTTCTTC.